A single sample gave rise to the 26 T cell receptor beta chains below, sequenced in a study of cytomegalovirus exposure and HLA in healthy donors. Amplification used 60 Vbeta primers and 13 Jbeta primers. Produced via immunoSEQ multiplex PCR; TCRdb's table is partial and in-frame only. The sample comprises 150,000 to 200,000 clones, approximately 85% of which are singletons, and over 2% rests with the top ten. The specimen was PBMCs. The receptors were sampled from a woman in her 50s in good health and CMV-seronegative.

The J gene is TRBJ2-5, the V gene TRBV7-7; D not certain. The CDR3 is 13 residues long. Trimming shortened V by 5 bases and J by 9 bases, and 16 bases separated the two germline ends. The V gene's germline CDR1 is SSHAT and CDR2 FNYEAQ (reference sequence). Here the CDR3 reads CASSRGPSEAQYF. Here the CDR3 DNA reads TGTGCCAGCAGCCGCGGCCCCTCCGAGGCCCAGTACTTC.

This rearrangement joins TRBV6-5 to TRBJ2-1; 10 positions agree with TRBD2. This CDR3 has 13 residues. With 5 bases clipped from V and 10 bases from J, the junction kept 5 bases outside the gene matches. Germline V gene lookup returns CDR1 MNHEY and CDR2 SVGAGI. CDR3 DNA: TGTGCCAGCAGTCGAGAGACTAGCGGGGAGCAGTTCTTC. Residues: CASSRETSGEQFF.

In this sample, this clone turned up once. CDR3 protein: CASSLRGRSGLAGGRSQELFF. Written as DNA, the CDR3 is TGTGCCAGCAGCTTACGGGGCCGGTCGGGACTAGCGGGAGGGCGTTCACAGGAGCTGTTTTTT. The V and J genes are TRBV7-8 and TRBJ2-2, with 16 bases fitting TRBD2. CDR1 is SGHVS and CDR2 is FQNEAQ in the germline V gene. Trimming took 2 bases from V and 10 from J; bases not matched to a gene: 19. CDR3 length: 21 residues.

The chain recombines TRBV5-4 with TRBJ2-3, with TRBD2 matching over 7 bases. Trimming cost V 0 bases and J 2 bases; bases outside gene matches: 6. The CDR3 sequence is 16 residues long. The germline V gene has CDR1 SGHNT and CDR2 YYREEE (reference sequence). The DNA of the CDR3 is TGTGCCAGCAGCTTGGGCCCTAGCGGACTCACAGATACGCAGTATTTT. Its translation is CASSLGPSGLTDTQYF.

This clone has just one count. This chain links TRBV6-1 with TRBJ1-5, with no clear D. Trimming stripped 4 bases from V and 5 bases from J, with 9 bases between. CDR1 and CDR2 (germline): MNHNS, SASEGT. The CDR3 consists of 13 residues. CDR3 loop: CASSAAGDQPQHF. The CDR3 coding sequence is TGTGCCAGCAGTGCCGCCGGGGATCAGCCCCAGCATTTT.

The J gene is TRBJ1-2, the V gene TRBV14; D is possibly TRBD1 (5 bases). This CDR3 has 15 residues. V was clipped by 1 base and J by 4 bases, with 13 bases between them. Looked up from germline, CDR1 is SGHDN and CDR2 is FVKESK. The CDR3: CASSQGGTGSYGYTF. The DNA of the CDR3 is TGTGCCAGCAGCCAAGGCGGAACAGGTAGCTATGGCTACACCTTC.

This clone was counted a single time. The V and J genes are TRBV5-4 and TRBJ2-1; maybe TRBD1 (5 bases). Germline V gene lookup returns CDR1 SGHNT and CDR2 YYREEE (reference sequence). Trimming pared 0 bases from V and 5 bases from J, leaving 12 bases between. The CDR3 extends over 15 amino acids. In nucleotides, the CDR3 is TGTGCCAGCAGCTTGGCCTTGGGGCCCAACAATGAGCAGTTCTTC. Residues: CASSLALGPNNEQFF.

Comments on this clone: One end of the junction fails to match germline, which may point to a read error. The V gene is TRBV5-1, the J gene TRBJ2-7; possibly TRBD1 for D (5 bases). The CDR3 extends over 13 amino acids. CDR1 is SGHRS and CDR2 is YFSETQ in the germline V gene. In DNA form, the CDR3 reads TGCGCCAGCAGCTTGGGACAGTCCGACTTGAGGTGGTTC. This gives the protein CASSLGQSDLRWF.

The chain links TRBV29-1 to TRBJ1-1; perhaps TRBD1 as D (6 bases). From germline, CDR1 is SQVTM and CDR2 ANQGSEA. CDR3 length equals 12 residues. V was cut by 7 bases and J by 0 bases, with 9 bases left in between. The CDR3 is CSAGAMNTEAFF. In DNA form, the CDR3 reads TGCAGCGCAGGGGCCATGAACACTGAAGCTTTCTTT.

The V and J genes are TRBV7-9 and TRBJ2-1; 7 bases agree with TRBD2. The junction had 11 bases not matched to a gene; V was cut back by 5 bases and J by 7 bases. The CDR3 is 15 amino acids. CDR1 and CDR2 (germline): SEHNR, FQNEAQ (reference sequence). The CDR3 DNA reads TGTGCCAGCAGCCGAGCGGGGTCCCTCCTTAATGAGCAGTTCTTC. Its translation is CASSRAGSLLNEQFF.

The rearrangement links TRBV6-1 to TRBJ2-7; the match to TRBD2 covers 8 bases. Germline-derived CDR1 and CDR2 are MNHNS and SASEGT. V lost 3 bases and J lost 0; bases outside the gene matches: 4. This CDR3 is built from 15 residues. In DNA form, the CDR3 reads TGTGCCAGCAGTGAGTTAGCGGGAAGCTCCTACGAGCAGTACTTC. Translating it yields CASSELAGSSYEQYF.

V and J are TRBV9 and TRBJ2-7; D might be TRBD1 (6 bases). Germline loops: CDR1 SGDLS, CDR2 YYNGEE. V was shortened by 3 bases and J by 4 bases, with 20 bases between the two germline ends. The CDR3 is 16 amino acids. DNA of the CDR3: TGTGCCAGCAGCGCGTTACAGGGCAATACCCCATACGAGCAGTACTTC. Translating it yields CASSALQGNTPYEQYF.

The chain links TRBV2 to TRBJ2-7; 13 nucleotides align to TRBD2. Germline loops: CDR1 SNHLY, CDR2 FYNNEI. The CDR3 runs to 14 residues. The J segment lost 4 bases and the V segment lost 6 bases, leaving 3 bases of the junction unmatched. The CDR3 protein is CASRRTSGSYEQYF. The CDR3 bases are TGTGCCAGCAGAAGGACTAGCGGGAGTTACGAGCAGTACTTC.

The chain carries TRBV18 and TRBJ2-3; TRBD2 is a possible D gene (6 bases). Per the germline V gene, CDR1 is KGHSH and CDR2 is LQKENI. The ends were cut back, 3 bases at V and 0 bases at J, with 7 bases in the middle. The CDR3 loop spans 14 amino acids. CDR3 nucleotides: TGTGCCAGCTCACCGGGACTTAGCACAGATACGCAGTATTTT. Translating it yields CASSPGLSTDTQYF.

Worth noting for this clone: The germline gene is not matched at one end of the junction; a read error may be the cause. This sequence joins TRBV7-9 and TRBJ2-3; 8 bases line up with TRBD2. Germline V lookup: CDR1 SEHNR, CDR2 FQNEAQ (reference sequence). This CDR3 is 16 amino acids long. This CDR3 is CSSSPPGLGGTDTQYF. CDR3 coding DNA: TGTTCCAGCAGCCCTCCGGGACTAGGTGGCACAGATACGCAGTATTTT.

The rearrangement uses TRBV28 and TRBJ2-5; TRBD2 matches 10 bases. The better agreement between TRBJ2-7 and the DNA end casts doubt on the J call. The CDR3 totals 14 residues. The germline CDR1 and CDR2 sequences are MDHEN and SYDVKM. CDR3 protein: CASSLSSGSYEQYF. The CDR3 DNA is TGTGCCAGCAGTTTATCTAGCGGGAGTTACGAGCAGTACTTC.

The rearrangement joins TRBV4-3 to TRBJ1-2; D is perhaps TRBD1 (6 bases). The CDR3 runs 16 residues. Germline-derived CDR1 and CDR2 are LGHNA and YSLEER. The V and J ends lost 3 bases and 4 bases respectively, with 18 bases between them. CDR3 nucleotides: TGCGCCAGCAGCCAGGATGACAGGACGCCCGTCTATGGCTACACCTTC. It yields the protein CASSQDDRTPVYGYTF.

The chain is built from TRBV11-1 and TRBJ2-3; no clear D gene. V was trimmed by 5 bases and J by 4 bases, leaving 13 bases between them. Germline CDR1 and CDR2: SGHAT and FQDESV (reference sequence). The CDR3 has 14 residues. The chain's CDR3 is CASSSSGGADTQYF. CDR3 DNA: TGTGCCAGCAGCAGTTCGGGTGGAGCAGATACGCAGTATTTT.

The rearrangement uses TRBV14 and TRBJ2-5; 7 positions agree with TRBD2. Matching the DNA end better, TRBJ2-7 makes the J call doubtful. Germline V gene data show CDR1 as SGHDN and CDR2 as FVKESK. This CDR3 is 15 amino acids long. The CDR3 region has the DNA TGTGCCAGCAGCCAAGATCGGGGGGTCACCTACGAGCAGTACTTC. Translation gives CASSQDRGVTYEQYF.

The chain is built from TRBV29-1 and TRBJ2-1, with D unclear. Germline lookup yields CDR1 SQVTM and CDR2 ANQGSEA. The CDR3 consists of 10 residues. Trimming took off 7 bases at V and 9 bases at J, with 10 bases between the two ends. The CDR3 coding sequence is TGCAGCGCGTACGGTGCTGAGCAGTTCTTC. This codes for CSAYGAEQFF.

V is TRBV7-9 and J is TRBJ2-7; TRBD2 might be the D (5 bases). This CDR3 comprises 13 residues. Trimming removed 5 bases from V and 12 bases from J, with 20 bases in between. Germline CDR1 is SEHNR and CDR2 is FQNEAQ (reference sequence). This CDR3 reads CASSRTDSLVRYF. The CDR3, as DNA: TGTGCCAGCAGCCGAACGGACTCCTTGGTTCGGTACTTC.

The chain carries TRBV5-1 and TRBJ1-1; D is unresolved. Germline-derived CDR1 and CDR2 are SGHRS and YFSETQ. Trimming took 0 bases from V and 1 from J, leaving 4 bases between them. This CDR3 has 13 residues. The CDR3 protein is CASSLDKNTEAFF. The DNA for the CDR3 is TGCGCCAGCAGCTTGGACAAGAACACTGAAGCTTTCTTT.

V and J are TRBV7-9 and TRBJ1-1; TRBD1 might be the D (5 bases). The CDR3 loop spans 13 amino acids. The V end was cut by 5 bases, the J end by 1 base, with 8 bases between. Per the germline V gene, CDR1 is SEHNR and CDR2 is FQNEAQ (reference sequence). This CDR3 reads CASSRGGNTEAFF. The CDR3 DNA sequence: TGTGCCAGCAGCCGGGGGGGGAACACTGAAGCTTTCTTT.

This clone has only one observation. The chain recombines TRBV5-8 with TRBJ1-6; TRBD1 might be the D (5 bases). The CDR3 has 19 residues. CDR1 and CDR2 (germline): SGHTS, YDEGEE. The V end lost 0 bases, the J end lost 0 bases, and 16 bases lay between the germline ends. CDR3 in amino acids: CASSLVRGARSSYNSPLHF. The CDR3 DNA sequence: TGTGCCAGCAGCTTGGTTAGGGGCGCCAGGAGCTCCTATAATTCACCCCTCCACTTT.

This chain connects TRBV11-3 to TRBJ1-1; D perhaps matches TRBD1 (6 bases). The V gene's germline CDR1 is SGHNT and CDR2 YENEEA. This CDR3 comprises 19 residues. Trimming cost V 4 bases and J 0 bases, with 24 bases left between them. The CDR3 DNA reads as TGTGCCAGCAGCTATCCAGCTGACACCTCCGGACAGATGAACACTGAAGCTTTCTTT. This gives the protein CASSYPADTSGQMNTEAFF.

The V and J genes are TRBV7-7 and TRBJ2-7; perhaps TRBD2 as D (5 bases). Germline V CDR1 and CDR2: SSHAT, FNYEAQ (reference sequence). This CDR3 has 13 amino acids. The V end was cut by 1 base, the J end by 9 bases, with 13 bases between. For the CDR3, the DNA is TGTGCCAGCAGCTTAGGAACGGGAACGGTGCAGTACTTC. This gives the protein CASSLGTGTVQYF.